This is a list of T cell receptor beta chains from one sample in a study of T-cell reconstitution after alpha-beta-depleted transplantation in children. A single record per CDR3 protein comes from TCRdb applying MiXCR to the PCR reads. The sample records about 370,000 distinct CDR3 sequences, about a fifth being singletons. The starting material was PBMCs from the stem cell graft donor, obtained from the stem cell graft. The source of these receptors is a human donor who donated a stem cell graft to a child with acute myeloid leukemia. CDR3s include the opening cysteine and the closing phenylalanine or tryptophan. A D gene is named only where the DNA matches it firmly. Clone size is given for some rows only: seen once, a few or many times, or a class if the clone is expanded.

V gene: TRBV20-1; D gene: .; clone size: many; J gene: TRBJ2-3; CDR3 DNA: TGCAGTGGCAGCCGCGCGGGAACAGATACGCAGTATTTT; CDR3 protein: CSGSRAGTDTQYF
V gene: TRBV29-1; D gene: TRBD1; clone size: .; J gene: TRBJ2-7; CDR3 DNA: TGCAGCGTTGAATTTGCGACAGGGGGTCGCCCCTACGAGCAGTACTTC; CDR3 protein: CSVEFATGGRPYEQYF
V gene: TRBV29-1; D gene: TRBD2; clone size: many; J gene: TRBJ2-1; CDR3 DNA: TGCAGCGTTCCCACGGTGGGACTAGCGTGG; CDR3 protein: CSVPTVGLAW
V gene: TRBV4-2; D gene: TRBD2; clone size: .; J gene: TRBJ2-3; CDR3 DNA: TGTGCCAGCAGCCAAGGAGCGGGAGCCACAGATACGCAGTATTTT; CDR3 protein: CASSQGAGATDTQYF
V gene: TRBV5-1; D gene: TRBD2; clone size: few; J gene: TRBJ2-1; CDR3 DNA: TGCGCCAGCAGCGAGTACGGGAGGCTCTCCTACAATGAGCAGTTCTTC; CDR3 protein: CASSEYGRLSYNEQFF
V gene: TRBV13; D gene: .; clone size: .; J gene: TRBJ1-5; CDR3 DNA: TGTGCCAGCAGCTTAGGCGGGTTCCCGGCTCAGCCCCAGCATTTT; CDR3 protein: CASSLGGFPAQPQHF
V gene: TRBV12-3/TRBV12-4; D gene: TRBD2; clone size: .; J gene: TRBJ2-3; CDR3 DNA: TGTGCCAGCAGTTCGACGACTAGCGGGGGCAGCACAGATACGCAGTATTTT; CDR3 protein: CASSSTTSGGSTDTQYF
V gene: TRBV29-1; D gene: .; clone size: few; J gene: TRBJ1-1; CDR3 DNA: TGCAGCGTTGAAGATCGGGGCAGGGGACAGAACACTGAAGCTTTCTTT; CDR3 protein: CSVEDRGRGQNTEAFF
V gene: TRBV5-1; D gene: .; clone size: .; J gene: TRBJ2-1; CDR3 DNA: TGCGCCAGCAGCTTGGACGGCTACCACTCCTACAATGAGCAGTTCTTC; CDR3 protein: CASSLDGYHSYNEQFF
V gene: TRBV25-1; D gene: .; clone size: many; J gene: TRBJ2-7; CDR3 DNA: TGTGCCAGCAGTGAATATTATGGGCCAGGGGCGCGGGGTTCGTGGAAGTACTTC; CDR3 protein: CASSEYYGPGARGSWKYF
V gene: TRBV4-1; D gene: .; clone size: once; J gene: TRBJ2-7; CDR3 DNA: TGCGCCAGCAGCCCGTGGGGGTTATACGAGCAGTACTTC; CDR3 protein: CASSPWGLYEQYF
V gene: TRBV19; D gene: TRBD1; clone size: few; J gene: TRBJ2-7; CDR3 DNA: TGTGCCAGTACCCCCGGACAGGGGGCCTACGAGCAGTACTTC; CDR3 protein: CASTPGQGAYEQYF
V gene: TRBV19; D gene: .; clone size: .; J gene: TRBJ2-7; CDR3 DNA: TGTGCCAGTCGGATGGATGGGTACGAGCAGTACTTC; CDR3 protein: CASRMDGYEQYF
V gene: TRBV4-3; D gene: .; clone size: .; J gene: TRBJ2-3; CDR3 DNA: TGCGCCAGCAGCCAAGATAAACAGCACACAGATACGCAGTATTTT; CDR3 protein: CASSQDKQHTDTQYF
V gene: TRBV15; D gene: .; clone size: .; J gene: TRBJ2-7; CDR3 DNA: TGTGCCACCAGCCCCCGGGGGAGTACCTACGAGCAGTACTTC; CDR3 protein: CATSPRGSTYEQYF
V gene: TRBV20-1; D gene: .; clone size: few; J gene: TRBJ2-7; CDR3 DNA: TGCAGTGCTAGAGATTGGACAGTAGGAAGGTACGAGCAGTACTTC; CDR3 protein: CSARDWTVGRYEQYF
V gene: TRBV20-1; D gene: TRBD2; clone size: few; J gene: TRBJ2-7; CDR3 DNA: TGCAGTGCAAGCACTAGCGGGAGGAGCTACGAGCAGTACTTC; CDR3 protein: CSASTSGRSYEQYF
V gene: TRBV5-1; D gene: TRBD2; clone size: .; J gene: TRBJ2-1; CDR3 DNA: TGCGCCAGCAGCTTTAGGGCTAGCGGGGGTAGTACCTACAATGAGCAGTTCTTC; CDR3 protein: CASSFRASGGSTYNEQFF
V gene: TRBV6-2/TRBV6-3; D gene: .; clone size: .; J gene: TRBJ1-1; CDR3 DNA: TGTGCCAGCAGTTACCCCACCACTGAAGCTTTCTTT; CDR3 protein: CASSYPTTEAFF
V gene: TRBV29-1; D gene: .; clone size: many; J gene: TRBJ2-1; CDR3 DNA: TGCAGCGTTGGTCGGCTAGCGCTCTACAATGAGCAGTTCTTC; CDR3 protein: CSVGRLALYNEQFF
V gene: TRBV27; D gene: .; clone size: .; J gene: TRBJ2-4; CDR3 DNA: TGTGCCAGCAGTTTCCAGGGACATCTAGCCAAAAACATTCAGTACTTC; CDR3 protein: CASSFQGHLAKNIQYF
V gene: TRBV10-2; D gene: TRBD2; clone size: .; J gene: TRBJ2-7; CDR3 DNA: TGCGCCAGCGGGAGACTAGCGGGGATCTACGAGCAGTACTTC; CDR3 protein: CASGRLAGIYEQYF
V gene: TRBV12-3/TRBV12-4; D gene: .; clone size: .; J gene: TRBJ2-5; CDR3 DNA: TGTGCCAGCACCCTCACAGGGAGAGGGGAGCCCCAGTACTTC; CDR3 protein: CASTLTGRGEPQYF
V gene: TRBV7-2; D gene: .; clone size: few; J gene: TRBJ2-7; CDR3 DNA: TGTGCCAGCAGCCCACAGGGTCAGTTCGGGGAGCAGTACTTC; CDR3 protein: CASSPQGQFGEQYF
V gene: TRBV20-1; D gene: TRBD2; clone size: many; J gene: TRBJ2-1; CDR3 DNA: TGCAGTGCTAGACTAGCGGGCTACAATGAGCAGTTCTTC; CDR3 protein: CSARLAGYNEQFF
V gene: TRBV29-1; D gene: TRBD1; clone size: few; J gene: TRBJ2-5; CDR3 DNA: TGCAGCGTGGGGGGACAGGCCCAAGAGACCCAGTACTTC; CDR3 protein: CSVGGQAQETQYF
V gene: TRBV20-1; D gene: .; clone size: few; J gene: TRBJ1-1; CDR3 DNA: TGCAGTGCCACAAACACTGAAGCTTTCTTT; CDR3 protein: CSATNTEAFF
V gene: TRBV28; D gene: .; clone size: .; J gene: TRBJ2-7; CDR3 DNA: TGTGCCAGCAGAGTGGGGACCGAGCAGTACTTC; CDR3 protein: CASRVGTEQYF
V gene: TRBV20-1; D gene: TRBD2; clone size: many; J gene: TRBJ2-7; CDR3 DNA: TGCAGTGCGTGGGCTTCTAGCGGACGCGAGCAGTACTTC; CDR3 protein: CSAWASSGREQYF
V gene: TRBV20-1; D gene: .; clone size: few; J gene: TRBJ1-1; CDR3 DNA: TGCAGTGCGACCCACAGGGCGAACACTGAAGCTTTCTTT; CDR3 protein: CSATHRANTEAFF
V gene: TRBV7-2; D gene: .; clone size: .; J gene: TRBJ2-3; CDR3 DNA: TGTGCCAGCAGCTTAGGACTCCCAACAGATACGCAGTATTTT; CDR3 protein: CASSLGLPTDTQYF